A selection of T cell receptor beta chains follows, all from one sample in a study of cytomegalovirus exposure and HLA in healthy donors. Method: immunoSEQ multiplex PCR; TCRdb's copy keeps in-frame clones and lacks some. Of roughly 190,000 clones listed, roughly 80% are singletons. Material for sequencing was PBMCs. The receptors here all came from a woman aged 18 to 35 in good health and CMV-seronegative. Each CDR3 is given with its conserved first and last residue. A D gene is named only where the DNA matches it firmly. Clone size, where shown, is once, few, many, or a class for clones that have expanded.

v_gene: TRBV18
d_gene: .
j_gene: TRBJ2-5
abundance: .
CDR3nt: TGTGCCAGCTCACGGCAGCCGGGACAAAAGGAGACCCAGTACTTC
CDR3aa: CASSRQPGQKETQYF

v_gene: TRBV27
d_gene: TRBD1
j_gene: TRBJ1-3
abundance: .
CDR3nt: TGTGCCAGCAGTCTCTCCGGGACAGGGAGGGGAAACACCATATATTTT
CDR3aa: CASSLSGTGRGNTIYF

v_gene: TRBV4-3
d_gene: .
j_gene: TRBJ1-2
abundance: .
CDR3nt: TGCGCCAGCAGCCAAGACCACCTCCGGGGGGGGCGTCACTATGGCTACACCTTC
CDR3aa: CASSQDHLRGGRHYGYTF

v_gene: TRBV4-1
d_gene: TRBD2
j_gene: TRBJ2-1
abundance: .
CDR3nt: TGCGCCAGCAGCCCCCCGCGGGGGGCCAATGAGCAGTTCTTC
CDR3aa: CASSPPRGANEQFF

v_gene: TRBV19
d_gene: TRBD1
j_gene: TRBJ1-2
abundance: .
CDR3nt: TGTGCCAGCAGGGGGCGAGGGGACTATGGCTACACCTTC
CDR3aa: CASRGRGDYGYTF

v_gene: TRBV5-1
d_gene: TRBD2
j_gene: TRBJ2-1
abundance: .
CDR3nt: TGCGCCAGCAGCGTCGGTCCGGGACTAGCGGGACGTGTCGGCCCCTACAATGAGCAGTTCTTC
CDR3aa: CASSVGPGLAGRVGPYNEQFF

v_gene: TRBV18
d_gene: .
j_gene: TRBJ2-5
abundance: .
CDR3nt: TGTGCCAGCTCACCTCTTATTACAGGGAGAGAGACCCAGTACTTC
CDR3aa: CASSPLITGRETQYF

v_gene: TRBV9
d_gene: TRBD2
j_gene: TRBJ2-2
abundance: .
CDR3nt: TGTGCCAGCAGCGTAGACGGGAGGCCCCAGTACGGGGAGCTGTTTTTT
CDR3aa: CASSVDGRPQYGELFF

v_gene: TRBV19
d_gene: TRBD1
j_gene: TRBJ1-1
abundance: .
CDR3nt: TGTGCCAGTAGTACCTACGACAGGGGGACTGAAGCTTTCTTT
CDR3aa: CASSTYDRGTEAFF

v_gene: TRBV7-9
d_gene: .
j_gene: TRBJ2-7
abundance: few
CDR3nt: TGTTCCAGCAGCTCTAGAAGGAAGGGACAAGCCTACGAGCAGTACTTC
CDR3aa: CSSSSRRKGQAYEQYF

v_gene: TRBV13
d_gene: .
j_gene: TRBJ2-2
abundance: few
CDR3nt: TGTGCCAGCAGCCCGTGGGGCTTCGGGAGTGGGGCGAACACCGGGGAGCTGTTTTTT
CDR3aa: CASSPWGFGSGANTGELFF

v_gene: TRBV2
d_gene: TRBD1
j_gene: TRBJ2-5
abundance: .
CDR3nt: TGTGCCAGCAGTTTCACCGGGACAGGGGAATTGAAAGAGACCCAGTACTTC
CDR3aa: CASSFTGTGELKETQYF

v_gene: TRBV4-1
d_gene: .
j_gene: TRBJ2-5
abundance: .
CDR3nt: TGCGCCAGCAGCCAAGTCCTGGCAGGCCAAGAGACCCAGTACTTC
CDR3aa: CASSQVLAGQETQYF

v_gene: TRBV11-2
d_gene: TRBD1
j_gene: TRBJ1-4
abundance: .
CDR3nt: TGTGCCAGCAGCTGGACACAGGGGCCGGGGTTCCTTACTAATGAAAAACTGTTTTTT
CDR3aa: CASSWTQGPGFLTNEKLFF

v_gene: TRBV9
d_gene: TRBD2
j_gene: TRBJ2-3
abundance: .
CDR3nt: TGTGCCAGCAGCCCCCGGGGGGGGAGTGGGACAGATACGCAGTATTTT
CDR3aa: CASSPRGGSGTDTQYF

v_gene: TRBV25-1
d_gene: .
j_gene: TRBJ1-6
abundance: .
CDR3nt: TGTGCCAGCAGCCGGGACACCGAATATAATTCACCCCTCCACTTT
CDR3aa: CASSRDTEYNSPLHF

v_gene: TRBV6-1
d_gene: .
j_gene: TRBJ1-1
abundance: few
CDR3nt: TGTGCCAGCAGTCAGAGCGGCACTGAAGCTTTCTTT
CDR3aa: CASSQSGTEAFF

v_gene: TRBV6-5
d_gene: TRBD1
j_gene: TRBJ2-7
abundance: few
CDR3nt: TGTGCCAGCAGTTCCTCCGGGACAGGGTACGAGCAGTACTTC
CDR3aa: CASSSSGTGYEQYF

v_gene: TRBV6-1
d_gene: .
j_gene: TRBJ2-4
abundance: .
CDR3nt: TGTGCCAGCCGAGGGGGAAACATTCAGTACTTC
CDR3aa: CASRGGNIQYF

v_gene: TRBV4-1
d_gene: .
j_gene: TRBJ2-1
abundance: .
CDR3nt: TGCGCCAGCAGCCAAGAAGGGTCAAACCGGGGCTCCTACAATGAGCAGTTCTTC
CDR3aa: CASSQEGSNRGSYNEQFF

v_gene: TRBV4-3
d_gene: .
j_gene: TRBJ1-2
abundance: .
CDR3nt: TGCGCCAGCAGCCAAGATCTTACTCGGGACTTAGGGAACTATGGCTACACCTTC
CDR3aa: CASSQDLTRDLGNYGYTF

v_gene: TRBV7-9
d_gene: TRBD2
j_gene: TRBJ2-7
abundance: .
CDR3nt: TGTTCCAGCAGCCAGTCCCTAGCGGGAGGGCCAGACGAGCAGTACTTC
CDR3aa: CSSSQSLAGGPDEQYF

v_gene: TRBV30
d_gene: TRBD1
j_gene: TRBJ1-3
abundance: .
CDR3nt: TGTGCCTGGAGCACAGGGGCGAGCTCTGGAAACACCATATATTTT
CDR3aa: CAWSTGASSGNTIYF

v_gene: TRBV6-5
d_gene: TRBD2
j_gene: TRBJ2-7
abundance: .
CDR3nt: TGTGCCAGCAGCCACACTAGCGGGAGGAGCCACGAGCAGTACTTC
CDR3aa: CASSHTSGRSHEQYF

v_gene: TRBV7-9
d_gene: TRBD1
j_gene: TRBJ1-5
abundance: .
CDR3nt: TGTGCCAGCAGCTTAGATGGGACAGGACATCAGCCCCAGCATTTT
CDR3aa: CASSLDGTGHQPQHF

v_gene: TRBV7-2
d_gene: TRBD1
j_gene: TRBJ1-2
abundance: .
CDR3nt: TGTGCCAGCAGTTATCACAGGGGGCGCGAGGATGGCTACACCTTC
CDR3aa: CASSYHRGREDGYTF

v_gene: TRBV2
d_gene: .
j_gene: TRBJ2-1
abundance: .
CDR3nt: TGTGCCAGCAGAAACACAAAGGCGGGGCTCAATGAGCAGTTCTTC
CDR3aa: CASRNTKAGLNEQFF

v_gene: TRBV7-6
d_gene: .
j_gene: TRBJ1-5
abundance: .
CDR3nt: TGTGCCAGCAGCTTAGAACAGCCGGGGAGCAATCAGCCCCAGCATTTT
CDR3aa: CASSLEQPGSNQPQHF

v_gene: TRBV5-1
d_gene: .
j_gene: TRBJ1-3
abundance: .
CDR3nt: TGCGCCAGCAGCTTGGACTTCTCTGGAAACACCATATATTTT
CDR3aa: CASSLDFSGNTIYF

v_gene: TRBV5-6
d_gene: TRBD2
j_gene: TRBJ2-1
abundance: .
CDR3nt: TGTGCCAGCAGCACGCCAGCGGGAGGGCCTCTCAATGAGCAGTTCTTC
CDR3aa: CASSTPAGGPLNEQFF

v_gene: TRBV4-3
d_gene: .
j_gene: TRBJ1-3
abundance: .
CDR3nt: TGCGCCAGCAGCCAAGGACCAGGCTCTGGAAACACCATATATTTT
CDR3aa: CASSQGPGSGNTIYF

v_gene: TRBV11-2
d_gene: .
j_gene: TRBJ1-1
abundance: .
CDR3nt: TGTGCCAGCAGCTTAGACCCAAACAGGGTTGTAACTGAAGCTTTCTTT
CDR3aa: CASSLDPNRVVTEAFF

v_gene: TRBV5-5
d_gene: TRBD1
j_gene: TRBJ2-5
abundance: .
CDR3nt: TGTGCCAGCAGCTTGGGGCAGGGGGCCCGGACCCAGTACTTC
CDR3aa: CASSLGQGARTQYF

v_gene: TRBV28
d_gene: TRBD2
j_gene: TRBJ2-7
abundance: .
CDR3nt: TGTGCCAGCAGTTTCCCGGCGGGAGGGCTTCCCGAGCAGTACTTC
CDR3aa: CASSFPAGGLPEQYF

v_gene: TRBV12-2
d_gene: .
j_gene: TRBJ2-1
abundance: .
CDR3nt: TGTGCAAGTCGCTTAGCATCGACTAGTCGATACTATGAGCAGTTCTTC
CDR3aa: CASRLASTSRYYEQFF

v_gene: TRBV28
d_gene: .
j_gene: TRBJ1-1
abundance: once
CDR3nt: TGTGCCAGCAGTTTAGCCACAGGGAACCCTGAAGCTTTCTTT
CDR3aa: CASSLATGNPEAFF

v_gene: TRBV6-1
d_gene: TRBD1
j_gene: TRBJ2-1
abundance: .
CDR3nt: TGTGCCAGCAGTGAAGGGACAGGGGGCTACAATGAGCAGTTCTTC
CDR3aa: CASSEGTGGYNEQFF

v_gene: TRBV29-1
d_gene: TRBD2
j_gene: TRBJ2-5
abundance: .
CDR3nt: TGCAGCGTTGCCGGGGGGACCCAAGAGACCCAGTACTTC
CDR3aa: CSVAGGTQETQYF

v_gene: TRBV30
d_gene: .
j_gene: TRBJ2-1
abundance: .
CDR3nt: TGTGCCTGGAGTGCTCCAATGGCTGAGCAGTTCTTC
CDR3aa: CAWSAPMAEQFF

v_gene: TRBV5-6
d_gene: TRBD2
j_gene: TRBJ2-7
abundance: .
CDR3nt: TGTGCCAGCAGCCAGACTAGCGGGTTTACCTACGAGCAGTACTTC
CDR3aa: CASSQTSGFTYEQYF

v_gene: TRBV2
d_gene: .
j_gene: TRBJ1-6
abundance: .
CDR3nt: TGTGCCAGCAGTATGGGGGGGTCAAAGGATTCACCCCTCCACTTT
CDR3aa: CASSMGGSKDSPLHF

v_gene: TRBV28
d_gene: TRBD2
j_gene: TRBJ2-1
abundance: .
CDR3nt: TGTGCCACCTACCGGGGGACTAGCGGGAGGGATGAGCAGTTCTTC
CDR3aa: CATYRGTSGRDEQFF

v_gene: TRBV7-2
d_gene: .
j_gene: TRBJ2-7
abundance: .
CDR3nt: TGTGCCAGCAGCTTAGCCGTGACAGGATTATCGGTGCAGTACTTC
CDR3aa: CASSLAVTGLSVQYF

v_gene: TRBV5-1
d_gene: TRBD1
j_gene: TRBJ2-5
abundance: .
CDR3nt: TGCGCCAGCAGCTCACCACCCGGGACAGAGTACCACCAAGAGACCCAGTACTTC
CDR3aa: CASSSPPGTEYHQETQYF

v_gene: TRBV5-1
d_gene: TRBD1
j_gene: TRBJ2-2
abundance: few
CDR3nt: TGCGCCAGCAGCCAACAGACAGGGAGCACCGGGGAGCTGTTTTTT
CDR3aa: CASSQQTGSTGELFF

v_gene: TRBV12-5
d_gene: TRBD1
j_gene: TRBJ2-5
abundance: once
CDR3nt: TGTGCTAGTGGTCCTGGACAGGGGGCAGAGACCCAGTACTTC
CDR3aa: CASGPGQGAETQYF